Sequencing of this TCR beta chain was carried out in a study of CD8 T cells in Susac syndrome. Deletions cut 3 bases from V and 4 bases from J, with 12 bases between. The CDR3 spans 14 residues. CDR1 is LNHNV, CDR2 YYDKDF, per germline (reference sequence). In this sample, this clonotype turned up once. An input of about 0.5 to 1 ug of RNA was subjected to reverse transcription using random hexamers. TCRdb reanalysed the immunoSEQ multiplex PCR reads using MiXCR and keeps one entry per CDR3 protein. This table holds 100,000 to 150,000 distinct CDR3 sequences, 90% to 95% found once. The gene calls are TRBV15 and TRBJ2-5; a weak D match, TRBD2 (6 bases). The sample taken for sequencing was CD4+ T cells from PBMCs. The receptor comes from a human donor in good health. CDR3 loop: CATSRGGTLETQYF. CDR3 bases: TGTGCCACCAGCAGGGGCGGGACGTTAGAGACCCAGTACTTC. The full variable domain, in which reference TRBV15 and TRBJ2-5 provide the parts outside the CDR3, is DAMVIQNPRYQVTQFGKPVTLSCSQTLNHNVMYWYQQKSSQAPKLLFHYYDKDFNNEADTPDNFQSRRPNTSFCFLDIRSPGLGDTAMYLCATSRGGTLETQYFGPGTRLLVL.